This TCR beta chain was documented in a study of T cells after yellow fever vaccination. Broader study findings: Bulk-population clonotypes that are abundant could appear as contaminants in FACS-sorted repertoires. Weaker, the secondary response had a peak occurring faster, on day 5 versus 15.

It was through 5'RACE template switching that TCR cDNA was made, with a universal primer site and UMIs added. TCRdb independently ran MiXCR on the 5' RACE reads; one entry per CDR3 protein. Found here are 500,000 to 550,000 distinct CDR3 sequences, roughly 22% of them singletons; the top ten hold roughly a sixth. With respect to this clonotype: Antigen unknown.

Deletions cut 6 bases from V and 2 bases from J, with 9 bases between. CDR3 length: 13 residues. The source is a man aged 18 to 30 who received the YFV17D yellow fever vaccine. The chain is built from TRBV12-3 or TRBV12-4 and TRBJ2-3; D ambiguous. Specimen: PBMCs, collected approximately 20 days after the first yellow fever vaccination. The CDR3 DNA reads TGTGCCAGCAGCCCTGAACACACAGATACGCAGTATTTT. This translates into CASSPEHTDTQYF.